One and the same sample provided the 32 T cell receptor beta chains below, sequenced in a study of blood T cells in healthy people across ages. A second PCR of about 6 to 12 cycles used a sample-barcoded 5' primer and a J-beta primer mix. TCRdb re-derived calls from the 5' RACE reads in MiXCR, one entry per CDR3 protein. The data show around 820,000 distinct CDR3 sequences, approximately 25% seen once. The sample was also linked to a second study, of T cells of mothers and their children.

Source material: blood. These receptors were obtained from a boy between 5 and 17 years old in good health.

The rearrangement links TRBV7-3 to TRBJ2-5; weak D call: TRBD1 (6 bases). The V and J ends lost 1 base and 11 bases respectively, with 14 bases between them. The germline CDR1 and CDR2 sequences are SGHTA and FQGTGA. CDR3 length equals 13 residues. In DNA, the CDR3 is TGTGCCAGCAGCTTAAGCCTTGGGGGCGAACAGTACTTC. It specifies CASSLSLGGEQYF.

The gene calls are TRBV9 and TRBJ1-6; no clear D. The V end was cut by 0 bases, the J end by 10 bases, with 17 bases between. Germline V gives CDR1 SGDLS, CDR2 YYNGEE. This CDR3 has 16 residues. The CDR3: CASSVGSASGHSPLHF. The CDR3 DNA is TGTGCCAGCAGCGTAGGGTCAGCCTCTGGGCACTCACCCCTCCACTTT.

This clonotype was observed a few times. The chain couples TRBV6-5 to TRBJ2-3; no reliable D call. V lost 7 bases and J lost 0, with 11 bases in between. The germline CDR1 and CDR2 sequences are MNHEY and SVGAGI. CDR3 length: 14 amino acids. As DNA, the CDR3 is TGTGCCAGCAACCGATACACTAGCACAGATACGCAGTATTTT. Translating gives CASNRYTSTDTQYF.

The CDR3 loop reads CSVNLQGAGETQYF. CDR3 nucleotide sequence: TGCAGCGTTAACCTCCAGGGGGCAGGGGAGACCCAGTACTTC. The V and J genes are TRBV29-1 and TRBJ2-5; 8 nucleotides align to TRBD1. The CDR3 totals 14 residues. The trim removed 5 bases at V and 5 bases at J, leaving 10 bases unmatched. Looked up from germline, CDR1 is SQVTM and CDR2 is ANQGSEA. The whole variable domain, filled in from reference TRBV29-1 and TRBJ2-5, reads SAVISQKPSRDICQRGTSLTIQCQVDSQVTMMFWYRQQPGQSLTLIATANQGSEATYESGFVIDKFPISRPNLTFSTLTVSNMSPEDSSIYLCSVNLQGAGETQYFGPGTRLLVL.

V and J are TRBV7-2 and TRBJ1-4; D is possibly TRBD1 (5 bases). The CDR3 contains 15 residues. V gave up 5 bases and J gave up 2 bases, with 12 bases separating them. Germline CDR1 is SGHTA and CDR2 is FQGNSA. CDR3 residues: CASSESPGTNEKLFF. Written as DNA, the CDR3 is TGTGCCAGCAGCGAAAGTCCAGGGACTAATGAAAAACTGTTTTTT.

The J gene is TRBJ2-7, the V gene TRBV15; TRBD2 matches 7 bases. The length of the CDR3 is 15 residues. Germline-derived CDR1 and CDR2 are LNHNV and YYDKDF (reference sequence). The ends lost 2 bases at V and 2 bases at J; junction bases unmatched: 6. CDR3 residues: CATSRRGGRPYEQYF. The CDR3 nucleotides are TGTGCCACCAGCAGACGGGGCGGGAGACCCTACGAGCAGTACTTC.

This clonotype was seen more than once but under ten times. The chain recombines TRBV7-9 with TRBJ1-2; 7 nucleotides align to TRBD1. CDR1 and CDR2 (germline): SEHNR, FQNEAQ (reference sequence). Germline trimming cut 1 base from V and 10 bases from J; bases unmatched to any gene: 6. CDR3 length equals 13 residues. The CDR3 coding sequence is TGTGCCAGCAGCTTAGAGGGGACAGTCGACTACACCTTC. Residues: CASSLEGTVDYTF. The full variable domain, rest sourced from reference TRBV7-9 and TRBJ1-2, is DTGVSQNPRHKITKRGQNVTFRCDPISEHNRLYWYRQTLGQGPEFLTYFQNEAQLEKSRLLSDRFSAERPKGSFSTLEIQRTEQGDSAMYLCASSLEGTVDYTFGSGTRLTVV.

This clonotype turned up a few times. The rearrangement uses TRBV6-2 or TRBV6-3 and TRBJ1-2; D perhaps matches TRBD1 (5 bases). The CDR3 spans 15 residues. Between the trimmed V and J ends, which lost 6 bases and 4 bases, there was a span of 18 bases. Germline CDR1 is MNHEY and CDR2 is SVGEGT. Here the CDR3 reads CASSPGLGEGYGYTF. CDR3 in DNA: TGTGCCAGCAGCCCGGGACTAGGGGAGGGCTATGGCTACACCTTC.

The rearrangement links TRBV29-1 to TRBJ2-7; D is ambiguous. The germline V gene has CDR1 SQVTM and CDR2 ANQGSEA. CDR3 size: 15 residues. The ends were cut back, 5 bases at V and 1 base at J, with 18 bases in the middle. The chain's CDR3 is CSVFSGVDFSYEQYF. DNA for the CDR3: TGCAGCGTTTTTTCTGGGGTAGACTTTTCCTACGAGCAGTACTTC.

The genes are TRBV7-2 and TRBJ1-3, with D possibly matching TRBD1 (5 bases). Germline V gene data show CDR1 as SGHTA and CDR2 as FQGNSA. Trimming took 3 bases from V and 2 from J, leaving 8 bases between them. The CDR3 is made up of 14 amino acids. CDR3 protein: CASSFLGPGNTIYF. The CDR3 nucleotides are TGTGCCAGCAGCTTCCTGGGACCTGGAAACACCATATATTTT.

The gene calls are TRBV12-3 or TRBV12-4 and TRBJ1-1, with 7 bases aligning to TRBD1. This CDR3 has 14 residues. Trimming took 3 bases from V and 5 from J; bases not matched to a gene: 6. The CDR3 DNA follows: TGTGCCAGCAGTTTCCCGCAGGGGGGAACTGAAGCTTTCTTT. Amino acid sequence: CASSFPQGGTEAFF.

This clonotype was seen more than once but under ten times. The genes are TRBV18 and TRBJ2-1, with D maybe TRBD2 (6 bases). Germline V gives CDR1 KGHSH, CDR2 LQKENI. V was cut by 3 bases and J by 1 base, with 10 bases left in between. This CDR3 is 15 amino acids long. The CDR3 sequence is CASSPIAESYNEQFF. CDR3 in DNA: TGTGCCAGCTCACCGATAGCGGAATCCTACAATGAGCAGTTCTTC.

A few counts support this clonotype. V is TRBV7-6 and J is TRBJ2-2, with 8 bases matching TRBD1. CDR3 length equals 13 residues. Germline CDR1 SGHVS, CDR2 FNYEAQ. The junction had 3 bases not matched to a gene; V was cut back by 6 bases and J by 6 bases. CDR3 sequence: CASRDREAGELFF. The DNA for the CDR3 is TGTGCCAGCAGGGACAGGGAGGCCGGGGAGCTGTTTTTT.

This clonotype appeared a few times. The rearrangement joins TRBV5-1 to TRBJ2-5; the match to TRBD2 covers 7 bases. This CDR3 is 15 amino acids long. CDR1 is SGHRS and CDR2 is YFSETQ in the germline V gene. Trimming cost V 0 bases and J 4 bases; bases outside gene matches: 6. The CDR3, as DNA: TGCGCCAGCAGCTTGGGACTAGCTCCCATAGAGACCCAGTACTTC. Amino acids: CASSLGLAPIETQYF.

This clonotype has a handful of counts. This CDR3 reads CAWSLHPTTRAEAFF. CDR3 sequence (DNA): TGTGCCTGGAGTTTACACCCGACGACCCGGGCTGAAGCTTTCTTT. The V and J genes are TRBV30 and TRBJ1-1; D is unclear. V lost 2 bases and J 6 bases, leaving 19 bases between the germline ends. CDR1 is GTSNPN, CDR2 SVGIG, per germline (reference sequence). The CDR3 contains 15 residues.

This clonotype was recorded a few times. The gene calls are TRBV10-3 and TRBJ2-5; 7 nucleotides align to TRBD2. The CDR3 sequence is 16 residues long. V gave up 2 bases and J gave up 4 bases; unmatched junction bases: 10. CDR1 is ENHRY, CDR2 SYGVKD, per germline. The CDR3 DNA sequence: TGTGCCATCAGTGAGAATCAAGCGGGATCGGGAGAGACCCAGTACTTC. Protein product: CAISENQAGSGETQYF.

V gene TRBV29-1 combines with J gene TRBJ2-7, with 10 bases that match TRBD2. With V trimmed by 5 bases and J by 3 bases, 4 bases remained unmatched. Germline assignment: CDR1 SQVTM and CDR2 ANQGSEA. The CDR3 is 13 amino acids. The CDR3 here is CSVTSGALYEQYF. CDR3 coding DNA: TGCAGCGTTACTAGCGGGGCCCTCTACGAGCAGTACTTC.

V gene TRBV7-8 combines with J gene TRBJ2-1, with 7 bases aligning to TRBD1. The CDR3 is 16 amino acids. The V gene end was trimmed by 5 bases and the J gene end by 3 bases; junction bases not matched to a gene: 10. The germline V gene has CDR1 SGHVS and CDR2 FQNEAQ. The CDR3 loop is CASSPDPGGHYNEQFF. As DNA, the CDR3 is TGTGCCAGCAGCCCAGACCCAGGGGGTCACTACAATGAGCAGTTCTTC.

This clonotype was counted a few times. The chain has TRBV5-1 and TRBJ2-5; a weak D match, TRBD2 (6 bases). The CDR3 is made up of 14 amino acids. V was pared by 5 bases and J by 5 bases, with 16 bases between. Per the germline V gene, CDR1 is SGHRS and CDR2 is YFSETQ. CDR3 nucleotides: TGCGCCAGCAGGGACGGGAGCCCCGCTGAGACCCAGTACTTC. As protein: CASRDGSPAETQYF.

This chain uses TRBV6-2 or TRBV6-3 with TRBJ2-5; D is perhaps TRBD2 (5 bases). Germline assignment: CDR1 MNHEY and CDR2 SVGEGT. The ends were cut back, 0 bases at V and 3 bases at J, with 11 bases in the middle. This CDR3 is built from 15 residues. Here the CDR3 DNA reads TGTGCCAGCAGTTACTCGACTAACGAAAAAGAGACCCAGTACTTC. Protein: CASSYSTNEKETQYF.

This clonotype was observed a handful of times. The chain links TRBV9 to TRBJ2-2, with 7 bases identical to TRBD1. CDR3 size: 18 residues. CDR1 SGDLS and CDR2 YYNGEE come from the germline V gene. After removal of 0 bases from V and 0 bases from J, the junction contained 8 bases not matched to a gene. In DNA, the CDR3 is TGTGCCAGCAGCGTAGGACCCGGGACAGCCGCGAACACCGGGGAGCTGTTTTTT. This translates into CASSVGPGTAANTGELFF.

The V and J genes are TRBV10-3 and TRBJ2-1; D might be TRBD1 (5 bases). The J call is uncertain, as TRBJ2-7 better fits the DNA end. Germline V gene lookup returns CDR1 ENHRY and CDR2 SYGVKD. The CDR3 has 14 amino acids. The CDR3 loop reads CAISESWGAYEQYF. In DNA, the CDR3 is TGTGCCATCAGTGAGTCGTGGGGCGCATACGAGCAGTACTTC.

CDR3 nucleotides: TGTGCCAGCAGTTTACGACAGGGTGAAAATTCACCCCTCCACTTT. This translates into CASSLRQGENSPLHF. The rearrangement joins TRBV12-3 or TRBV12-4 to TRBJ1-6; 7 nucleotides agree with TRBD1. The CDR3 has 15 residues. Trimming at V came to 2 bases and at J to 7 bases, leaving 5 bases not matched to a gene.

The chain joins TRBV27 to TRBJ2-3, with D possibly TRBD1 on 6 matching bases. The CDR3 has 14 amino acids. V dropped 3 bases and J dropped 3 bases, with 10 bases sitting between them. Germline V gives CDR1 MNHEY, CDR2 SMNVEV (reference sequence). The CDR3: CASSFATGTDTQYF. DNA for the CDR3: TGTGCCAGCAGTTTCGCCACAGGGACAGATACGCAGTATTTT.

V is TRBV29-1 and J is TRBJ1-2; no clear D gene. V dropped 6 bases and J dropped 5 bases, with 10 bases sitting between them. The CDR3 extends over 11 amino acids. Germline CDR1 and CDR2: SQVTM and ANQGSEA. The CDR3 loop reads CSVPSAYGYTF. CDR3 DNA sequence: TGCAGCGTCCCCAGCGCATATGGCTACACCTTC.

The V and J genes are TRBV11-2 and TRBJ2-1; the match to TRBD1 covers 10 bases. Germline values: CDR1 SGHAT, CDR2 FQNNGV. The CDR3 runs to 15 residues. Trimming cost V 4 bases and J 7 bases; bases outside gene matches: 7. The CDR3 sequence is CASSSRQGAGNEQFF. The CDR3 coding sequence is TGTGCCAGCAGCTCTAGACAGGGGGCCGGGAATGAGCAGTTCTTC.

This clonotype was recorded a few times. The chain is built from TRBV11-2 and TRBJ2-4, with 10 nucleotides matching TRBD1. The CDR3 sequence is 17 residues long. The germline V gene has CDR1 SGHAT and CDR2 FQNNGV. Trimming at V came to 6 bases and at J to 3 bases, leaving 11 bases not matched to a gene. CDR3 sequence: CASSSTGTGVLKNIQYF. CDR3 coding DNA: TGTGCCAGCAGTTCAACCGGGACAGGGGTCCTCAAAAACATTCAGTACTTC.

This clonotype showed up just a few times. This sequence joins TRBV6-4 and TRBJ2-1; D remains ambiguous. The CDR3 extends over 12 amino acids. The germline CDR1 and CDR2 sequences are MRHNA and SNTAGT. Between the trimmed V and J ends, which lost 2 bases and 7 bases, there was a span of 6 bases. The CDR3 sequence: CASSDEANEQFF. CDR3 nucleotides: TGTGCCAGCAGTGACGAGGCGAATGAGCAGTTCTTC.

This clonotype was observed a few times. The chain joins TRBV6-5 to TRBJ2-1, with D maybe TRBD2 (7 bases). In germline, CDR1 is MNHEY, CDR2 SVGAGI. The CDR3 extends over 18 amino acids. The V end lost 2 bases, the J end lost 0 bases, and 17 bases lay between the germline ends. The CDR3: CASSYQGEAGHSYNEQFF. The CDR3 region has the DNA TGTGCCAGCAGTTACCAGGGTGAAGCGGGACACTCCTACAATGAGCAGTTCTTC.

In its sample, this clonotype was seen a few times. This sequence joins TRBV7-3 and TRBJ2-2, with D perhaps being TRBD1 or TRBD2 (5 bases each). The CDR3 is 14 residues long. V lost 6 bases and J lost 1, with 9 bases in between. CDR1 is SGHTA, CDR2 FQGTGA, per germline. In DNA, the CDR3 is TGTGCCAGCAGTTGGGGGATGAACACCGGGGAGCTGTTTTTT. Protein sequence: CASSWGMNTGELFF.

The V call is TRBV3-1, the J call TRBJ2-5; D gene unclear. The germline V gene has CDR1 LGHDT and CDR2 YNNKEL (reference sequence). CDR3 length equals 13 residues. Trimming stripped 2 bases from V and 1 base from J, with 5 bases between. The CDR3: CASSQMVQETQYF. CDR3 bases: TGTGCCAGCAGCCAAATGGTCCAAGAGACCCAGTACTTC.

A few counts support this clonotype. V and J are TRBV6-2 or TRBV6-3 and TRBJ2-1; 8 nucleotides align to TRBD1. This CDR3 spans 15 amino acids. Germline V lookup: CDR1 MNHEY, CDR2 SVGEGT. J lost 9 bases, V lost 0 bases, and 7 bases had no gene match. CDR3 coding DNA: TGTGCCAGCAGTTACTCGGACCAGACAGGGGTTGAGCAGTTCTTC. This gives the protein CASSYSDQTGVEQFF.